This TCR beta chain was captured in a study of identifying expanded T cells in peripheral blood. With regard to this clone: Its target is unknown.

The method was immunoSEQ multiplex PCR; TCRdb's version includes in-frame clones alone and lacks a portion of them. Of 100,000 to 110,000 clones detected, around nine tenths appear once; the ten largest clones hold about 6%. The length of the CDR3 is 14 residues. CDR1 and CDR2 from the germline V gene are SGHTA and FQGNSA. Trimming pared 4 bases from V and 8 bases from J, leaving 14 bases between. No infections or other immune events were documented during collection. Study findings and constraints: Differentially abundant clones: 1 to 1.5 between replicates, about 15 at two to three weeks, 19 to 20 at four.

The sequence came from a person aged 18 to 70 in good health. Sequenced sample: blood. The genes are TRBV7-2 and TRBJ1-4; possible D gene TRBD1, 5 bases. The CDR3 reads CASSSGRWEEKLFF. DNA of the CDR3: TGTGCCAGCAGCTCGGGACGGTGGGAGGAAAAACTGTTTTTT.